This record looks at one T cell receptor (beta chain) sequence and its context. Its target is unknown. V lost 7 bases, J lost 0 bases, and 9 bases stayed unmatched. This CDR3 comprises 17 residues. Germline loops: CDR1 LNHDA, CDR2 SQIVND (reference sequence). This sample is drawn from a study of cytomegalovirus exposure and HLA in healthy donors. General study findings and limits: Reportedly, a later analysis found an Asian-associated ancestry cluster had fewer N-insertions than the approximately 670-donor mean. One cluster of highly shared sequence variants probably arose as a sequencing artifact.

Both 60 Vbeta primers and 13 Jbeta primers went into the PCR. TCRdb's copy holds only in-frame clones and misses some; the assay was immunoSEQ multiplex PCR. The table records roughly 200,000 clones, approximately 85% of them present only once. The chain links TRBV19 to TRBJ2-6; the match to TRBD1 covers 7 bases. The clonotype was recovered from a woman aged 45-59 years in good health and CMV-seronegative. Sequences were obtained from PBMCs. The CDR3 bases are TGTGCCAGTACCGGGACAGCTATCGCCTCTGGGGCCAACGTCCTGACTTTC. As protein: CASTGTAIASGANVLTF.